These T cell receptor beta chains were read from a single sample in a study of cytomegalovirus exposure and HLA in healthy donors. Sequenced by immunoSEQ multiplex PCR; TCRdb stores in-frame clones only, minus some. Among approximately 95,000 clones, more than 70% were seen once, and the ten largest hold roughly 9.8%. Sequencing used PBMCs. The receptors here all came from a young man in good health and CMV-seropositive. The CDR3 runs from the conserved cysteine through the conserved F or W. A D gene is named only where the DNA matches it firmly. Some rows mark clone size as missing; the rest say once, few, many or name a class of expanded clone.

length	V	size	J	D	CDR3	DNA
13	TRBV29-1	-	TRBJ2-5	-	CSVGIQGRETQYF	TGCAGCGTTGGGATACAGGGTAGAGAGACCCAGTACTTC
15	TRBV6-6	-	TRBJ1-2	-	CASSYSDRPNYGYTF	TGTGCCAGCAGCTACTCTGACAGGCCTAACTATGGCTACACCTTC
15	TRBV29-1	-	TRBJ2-5	-	CSVVGEGGESETQYF	TGCAGCGTGGTTGGAGAAGGCGGGGAGAGCGAGACCCAGTACTTC
18	TRBV27	-	TRBJ2-2	TRBD2	CASRQLKAGRENTGELFF	TGTGCCAGCAGACAACTAAAAGCGGGACGGGAGAACACCGGGGAGCTGTTTTTT
12	TRBV11-2	-	TRBJ1-5	-	CASGGNNQPQHF	TGTGCCAGCGGCGGAAACAATCAGCCCCAGCATTTT
11	TRBV6-5	once	TRBJ2-1	-	CASIGGNEQFF	TGTGCCAGCATCGGCGGCAATGAGCAGTTCTTC
15	TRBV30	-	TRBJ2-2	-	CAWGWGDAFTGELFF	TGTGCCTGGGGCTGGGGGGATGCGTTCACCGGGGAGCTGTTTTTT
16	TRBV4-2	-	TRBJ2-6	-	CASSQGANSGANVLTF	TGTGCCAGCAGCCAAGGGGCCAACTCTGGGGCCAACGTCCTGACTTTC
16	TRBV27	-	TRBJ1-1	TRBD1	CASSLSRQGAGYEAFF	TGTGCCAGCAGTCTCTCCAGGCAGGGGGCAGGCTATGAAGCTTTCTTT
13	TRBV27	-	TRBJ2-7	TRBD2	CASVGGSSYEQYF	TGTGCCAGTGTGGGGGGGTCCTCCTACGAGCAGTACTTC
14	TRBV6-6	-	TRBJ2-7	-	CASSYLDIKGEQYF	TGTGCCAGCAGTTACCTCGATATTAAGGGGGAGCAGTACTTC
13	TRBV27	few	TRBJ1-2	TRBD1	CASSGQGLYGYTF	TGTGCCAGCAGTGGACAGGGCCTCTATGGCTACACCTTC
20	TRBV6-1	-	TRBJ1-6	-	CASSEALGSRLRPYNSPLHF	TGTGCCAGCAGTGAAGCGCTTGGAAGCAGACTCCGACCCTATAATTCACCCCTCCACTTT
13	TRBV6-5	-	TRBJ1-2	-	CASSYSNKRGYTF	TGTGCCAGCAGTTACTCTAATAAGAGGGGCTACACCTTC
14	TRBV7-7	-	TRBJ2-1	TRBD2	CASSLELAGDEQFF	TGTGCCAGCAGCTTAGAACTAGCGGGGGATGAGCAGTTCTTC
14	TRBV10-3	-	TRBJ1-3	-	CAIRLAASGNTIYF	TGTGCCATCCGACTAGCGGCGTCTGGAAACACCATATATTTT
15	TRBV5-6	-	TRBJ2-5	TRBD1	CASSFPGQLKETQYF	TGTGCCAGCAGCTTTCCGGGACAGCTTAAAGAGACCCAGTACTTC
13	TRBV11-2	few	TRBJ1-2	-	CASSSTGKYGYTF	TGTGCCAGCAGCTCAACAGGGAAATACGGCTACACCTTC
14	TRBV10-3	-	TRBJ2-7	-	CAISESDNSYEQYF	TGTGCCATCAGTGAGTCGGACAATTCCTACGAGCAGTACTTC
14	TRBV28	-	TRBJ2-7	TRBD1	CASSLSGQTYEQYF	TGTGCCAGCAGTTTATCGGGACAGACCTACGAGCAGTACTTC
15	TRBV9	-	TRBJ1-1	TRBD1	CASSVSPYRGTGAFF	TGTGCCAGCAGCGTTTCACCTTACAGGGGGACTGGAGCTTTCTTT
14	TRBV5-1	-	TRBJ1-2	-	CASSQRTDGYGYTF	TGCGCCAGCAGCCAACGGACAGACGGCTATGGCTACACCTTC
12	TRBV6-5	once	TRBJ1-1	-	CASSYFRGEAFF	TGTGCCAGCAGTTACTTCCGGGGTGAAGCTTTCTTT
16	TRBV28	-	TRBJ2-5	TRBD2	CASSSLAGGIGETQYF	TGTGCCAGCAGTTCACTAGCGGGGGGGATAGGGGAGACCCAGTACTTC
14	TRBV10-3	-	TRBJ2-3	TRBD2	CAISESGGVDTQYF	TGTGCCATCAGTGAAAGCGGGGGAGTAGATACGCAGTATTTT
12	TRBV19	-	TRBJ2-7	-	CASSIGGDEQYF	TGTGCCAGTAGTATTGGCGGGGACGAGCAGTACTTC
15	TRBV2	once	TRBJ2-5	TRBD2	CASSTTSRQQETQYF	TGTGCCAGCAGTACGACTAGCAGACAGCAAGAGACCCAGTACTTC
15	TRBV2	few	TRBJ2-7	-	CASSESTDIAYEQYF	TGTGCCAGCAGTGAAAGTACGGACATAGCCTACGAGCAGTACTTC
13	TRBV5-8	-	TRBJ1-1	-	CASKGERNTEAFF	TGTGCCAGCAAGGGGGAGAGGAACACTGAAGCTTTCTTT
14	TRBV2	few	TRBJ2-5	TRBD1	CASSEQGAGETQYF	TGTGCCAGCAGTGAACAGGGGGCAGGGGAGACCCAGTACTTC
12	TRBV7-8	-	TRBJ2-7	-	CASSPDYSEQYF	TGTGCCAGCAGCCCGGACTACTCCGAGCAGTACTTC
15	TRBV5-1	-	TRBJ1-6	-	CASSLEQNNNSPLHF	TGCGCCAGCAGCTTGGAACAGAACAATAATTCACCCCTCCACTTT
13	TRBV10-2	-	TRBJ1-2	-	CASSDAGYYGYTF	TGCGCCAGCAGTGATGCGGGGTACTATGGCTACACCTTC
15	TRBV28	-	TRBJ1-5	-	CASSLGGSSNQPQHF	TGTGCCAGCAGTTTAGGGGGGTCTAGCAATCAGCCCCAGCATTTT
12	TRBV29-1	-	TRBJ1-4	-	CSAGHYNEKLFF	TGCAGCGCCGGACATTATAATGAAAAACTGTTTTTT
13	TRBV7-9	-	TRBJ2-7	-	CASSLGQNNEQYF	TGTGCCAGCAGCTTAGGTCAGAATAACGAGCAGTACTTC
17	TRBV4-1	once	TRBJ1-2	TRBD1	CASSQVSRRGQNYGYTF	TGCGCCAGCAGCCAAGTTTCGAGGAGGGGGCAGAACTATGGCTACACCTTC
13	TRBV28	-	TRBJ2-5	TRBD2	CASRILAGETQYF	TGTGCCAGCAGAATACTAGCGGGGGAGACCCAGTACTTC
14	TRBV27	-	TRBJ1-6	-	CASSLVRQNSPLHF	TGTGCCAGCAGTTTAGTCAGGCAGAATTCACCCCTCCACTTT
12	TRBV29-1	-	TRBJ2-2	-	CSGSVASGELFF	TGCAGCGGGTCAGTGGCATCCGGGGAGCTGTTTTTT
17	TRBV4-1	few	TRBJ1-2	-	CASSHNTQGPSNYGYTF	TGCGCCAGCAGCCACAACACGCAGGGTCCCTCTAACTATGGCTACACCTTC
19	TRBV4-1	-	TRBJ1-2	TRBD1	CASSQVEPGTGVGEDGYTF	TGCGCCAGCAGCCAAGTGGAGCCAGGGACAGGGGTTGGAGAAGATGGCTACACCTTC
14	TRBV9	-	TRBJ1-1	-	CASSVGEVDTEAFF	TGTGCCAGCAGCGTAGGGGAGGTCGACACTGAAGCTTTCTTT
19	TRBV14	few	TRBJ1-6	TRBD1	CASSHENWGTGVRNSPLHF	TGTGCCAGCAGCCACGAAAATTGGGGGACAGGGGTAAGGAATTCACCCCTCCACTTT
12	TRBV2	-	TRBJ2-7	-	CATLPGIHEQYF	TGTGCCACCCTCCCGGGGATCCACGAGCAGTACTTC
20	TRBV5-1	-	TRBJ2-3	TRBD2	CASSTRAWGGSSGGEDTQYF	TGCGCCAGCAGCACCAGGGCTTGGGGGGGCTCTAGCGGGGGAGAGGATACGCAGTATTTT
12	TRBV30	-	TRBJ1-5	TRBD1	CAWGQEDVAQHF	TGTGCCTGGGGACAGGAGGATGTGGCCCAGCATTTT
17	TRBV5-1	-	TRBJ2-3	TRBD2	CASSPGLAGGRTDTQYF	TGCGCCAGCAGCCCAGGACTAGCGGGGGGCCGCACAGATACGCAGTATTTT
14	TRBV15	few	TRBJ2-5	TRBD2	CATSSRGGGETQYF	TGTGCCACCAGCAGTCGGGGGGGCGGCGAGACCCAGTACTTC
17	TRBV5-4	-	TRBJ2-2	TRBD1	CASSLAGTGSGTGELFF	TGTGCCAGCAGCTTGGCTGGGACAGGGTCGGGCACCGGGGAGCTGTTTTTT
12	TRBV28	-	TRBJ2-7	-	CASSSSTYEQYF	TGTGCCAGCAGCTCTTCTACCTACGAGCAGTACTTC
13	TRBV2	-	TRBJ1-6	-	CASGAGDNSPLHF	TGTGCCAGCGGAGCAGGGGATAATTCACCCCTCCACTTT
13	TRBV30	-	TRBJ1-1	-	CAWSLQTNTEAFF	TGTGCCTGGAGTCTACAGACGAACACTGAAGCTTTCTTT
15	TRBV7-6	-	TRBJ2-7	TRBD2	CASSLASGDNYEQYF	TGTGCCAGCAGCTTAGCTAGCGGGGACAACTACGAGCAGTACTTC
19	TRBV4-1	-	TRBJ2-2	TRBD2	CASSQDLSLAGGRTGELFF	TGCGCCAGCAGCCAAGATTTGAGTCTAGCGGGGGGGAGGACCGGGGAGCTGTTTTTT